These T cell receptor beta chains were read from a single sample in a study of blood T cell repertoires in COVID-19. Produced via immunoSEQ multiplex PCR; TCRdb's table is partial and in-frame only. The table records hundreds of thousands of clones, 83% of them present only once. Source material: PBMCs or T cells enriched from blood (not recorded which). The receptors stem from a woman in her forties or fifties who had been exposed to COVID-19. The CDR3 runs from the conserved cysteine through the conserved F or W.

v_call: TRBV27
cdr3_aa: CASSLNAGGRTDTQYF

v_call: TRBV18
cdr3_aa: CASSPREFDTEAFF

v_call: TRBV6-5
cdr3_aa: CASSTAGQGTEAFF

v_call: TRBV29-1
cdr3_aa: CSVYTGTPPYEQYF

v_call: TRBV28
cdr3_aa: CASSFSRYYGYTF

v_call: TRBV10-3
cdr3_aa: CAIRDPGLAGGTQYF

v_call: TRBV9
cdr3_aa: CASSFLGGWAFF

v_call: TRBV6-5
cdr3_aa: CASSYPSGGRETQYF

v_call: TRBV15
cdr3_aa: CATSRDEVREAFF

v_call: TRBV7-2
cdr3_aa: CASSPRLAGGWSF

v_call: TRBV5-4
cdr3_aa: CASSSQGQGTGEQYF

v_call: TRBV11-2
cdr3_aa: CASSREKRGQSHNEQFF

v_call: TRBV19
cdr3_aa: CASSIAAGVENTEAFF

v_call: TRBV2
cdr3_aa: CASSEASNSPLHF

v_call: TRBV6-6
cdr3_aa: CASSWGGSYTF

v_call: TRBV5-1
cdr3_aa: CASSPEGQGYSGNTIYF

v_call: TRBV28
cdr3_aa: CASSTSGAGELFF

v_call: TRBV11-2
cdr3_aa: CASSARRDRVFNEQFF

v_call: TRBV5-1
cdr3_aa: CASSPGVGAGNTIYF

v_call: TRBV7-2
cdr3_aa: CASSLDGANYQPQHF

v_call: TRBV20-1
cdr3_aa: CSAAGPAEAFF

v_call: TRBV12-3/TRBV12-4
cdr3_aa: CASRIPGGGRAFF

v_call: TRBV20-1
cdr3_aa: CSALSDRGAFF

v_call: TRBV12-3/TRBV12-4
cdr3_aa: CASTRRTAYGYTF

v_call: TRBV4-1
cdr3_aa: CASSQGQFSNYGYTF

v_call: TRBV6-5
cdr3_aa: CASIGTGGSRAEAFF

v_call: TRBV18
cdr3_aa: CASSPRDRGRSGTEAFF

v_call: TRBV10-3
cdr3_aa: CAISESGGNYGYTF

v_call: TRBV7-2
cdr3_aa: CASRQGDNSPLHF

v_call: TRBV19
cdr3_aa: CASSPAGLARNEQFF

v_call: TRBV3-1/TRBV3-2
cdr3_aa: CASSPGGGRRGETQYF

v_call: TRBV28
cdr3_aa: CASSSPGQEFSYEQYF

v_call: TRBV9
cdr3_aa: CASSVVPGTGGNTIYF

v_call: TRBV30
cdr3_aa: CAWSVPRAGANVLTF

v_call: TRBV28
cdr3_aa: CASSGRAGSTDTQYF

v_call: TRBV5-5
cdr3_aa: CASSLVVVAGNEQFF

v_call: TRBV7-9
cdr3_aa: CASSRTGSEAFF

v_call: TRBV12-3/TRBV12-4
cdr3_aa: CASSLRDTEAFF

v_call: TRBV25-1
cdr3_aa: CASSERGPTEAFF

v_call: TRBV18
cdr3_aa: CASSPGQGNTEAFF

v_call: TRBV7-2
cdr3_aa: CASSLERGLAKNIQYF

v_call: TRBV6-4
cdr3_aa: CASSVGLADEQYF

v_call: TRBV3-1/TRBV3-2
cdr3_aa: CASSPPAGRGNTIYF

v_call: TRBV5-5
cdr3_aa: CASSFLSGGQTDTQYF

v_call: TRBV12-3/TRBV12-4
cdr3_aa: CASSLRGTGELFF

v_call: TRBV27
cdr3_aa: CASRRGGNSGNTIYF

v_call: TRBV5-5
cdr3_aa: CASSSDSLNTEAFF

v_call: TRBV18
cdr3_aa: CASSPQQGNSPLHF

v_call: TRBV30
cdr3_aa: CAWTRQGRTETQYF